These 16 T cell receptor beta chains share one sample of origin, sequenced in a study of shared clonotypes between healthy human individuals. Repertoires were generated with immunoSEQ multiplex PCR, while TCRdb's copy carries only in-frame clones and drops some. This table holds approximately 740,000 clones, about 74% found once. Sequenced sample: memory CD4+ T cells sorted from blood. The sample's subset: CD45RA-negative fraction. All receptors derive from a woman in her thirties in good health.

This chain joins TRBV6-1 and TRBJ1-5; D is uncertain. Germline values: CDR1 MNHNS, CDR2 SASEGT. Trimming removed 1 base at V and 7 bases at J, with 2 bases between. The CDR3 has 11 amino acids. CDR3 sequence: CASSEVQPQHF. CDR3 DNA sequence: TGTGCCAGCAGTGAAGTCCAGCCCCAGCATTTT.

The CDR3 region has the DNA TGTGCCAGCAGTGCCCAGCCCCTAAGCGCAGATACGCAGTATTTT. It specifies CASSAQPLSADTQYF. The rearrangement links TRBV2 to TRBJ2-3, with D hard to call. Germline V gene lookup returns CDR1 SNHLY and CDR2 FYNNEI. The CDR3 consists of 15 residues. The germline V and J ends were trimmed by 4 bases and 4 bases, with 15 bases remaining between them.

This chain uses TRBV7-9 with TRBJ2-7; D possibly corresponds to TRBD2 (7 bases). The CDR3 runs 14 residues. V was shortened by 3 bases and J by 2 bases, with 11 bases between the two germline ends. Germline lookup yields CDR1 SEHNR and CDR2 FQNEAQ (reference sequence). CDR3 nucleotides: TGTGCCAGCAGCTTGGGGGGGCAGGCCTACGAGCAGTACTTC. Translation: CASSLGGQAYEQYF.

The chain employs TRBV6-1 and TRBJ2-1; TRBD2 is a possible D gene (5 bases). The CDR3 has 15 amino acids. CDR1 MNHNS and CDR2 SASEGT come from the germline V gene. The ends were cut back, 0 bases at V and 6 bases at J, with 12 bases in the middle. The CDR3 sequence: CASSEADSASNEQFF. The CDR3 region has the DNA TGTGCCAGCAGTGAAGCCGATAGCGCGAGCAATGAGCAGTTCTTC.

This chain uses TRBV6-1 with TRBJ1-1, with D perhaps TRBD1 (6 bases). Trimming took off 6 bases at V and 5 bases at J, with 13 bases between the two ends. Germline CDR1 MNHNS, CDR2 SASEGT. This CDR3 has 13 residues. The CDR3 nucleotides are TGTGCCAGCAGCCAGGGGTGGGGGACTGAAGCTTTCTTT. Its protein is CASSQGWGTEAFF.

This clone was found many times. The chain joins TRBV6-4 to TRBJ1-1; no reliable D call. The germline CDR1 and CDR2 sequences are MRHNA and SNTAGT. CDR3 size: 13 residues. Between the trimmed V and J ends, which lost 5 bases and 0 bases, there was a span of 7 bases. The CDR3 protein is CASSSRVNTEAFF. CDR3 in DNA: TGTGCCAGCAGTTCTAGGGTGAACACTGAAGCTTTCTTT.

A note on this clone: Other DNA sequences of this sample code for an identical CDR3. Here the CDR3 DNA reads TGTGCCAGCAGCTTAGATAGGGGCGGTAACACTGAAGCTTTCTTT. Its protein is CASSLDRGGNTEAFF. This rearrangement joins TRBV11-2 to TRBJ1-1, with a possible D match to TRBD1 (5 bases). The CDR3 extends over 15 amino acids. V lost 0 bases and J lost 2, with 10 bases in between. The germline V gene encodes CDR1 SGHAT and CDR2 FQNNGV.

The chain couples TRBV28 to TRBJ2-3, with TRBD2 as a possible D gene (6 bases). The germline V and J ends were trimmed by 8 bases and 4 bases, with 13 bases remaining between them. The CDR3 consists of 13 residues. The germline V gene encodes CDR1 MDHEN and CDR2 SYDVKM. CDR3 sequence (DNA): TGTGCCAGCCAGGGAGGCTTGGCAGATACGCAGTATTTT. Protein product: CASQGGLADTQYF.

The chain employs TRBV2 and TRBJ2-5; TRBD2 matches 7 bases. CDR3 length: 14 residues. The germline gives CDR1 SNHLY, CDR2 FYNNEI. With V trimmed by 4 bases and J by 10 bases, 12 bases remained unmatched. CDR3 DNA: TGTGCCAGCAGTGTGGCTAGCGGCCTCAGTAACCAGTACTTC. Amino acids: CASSVASGLSNQYF.

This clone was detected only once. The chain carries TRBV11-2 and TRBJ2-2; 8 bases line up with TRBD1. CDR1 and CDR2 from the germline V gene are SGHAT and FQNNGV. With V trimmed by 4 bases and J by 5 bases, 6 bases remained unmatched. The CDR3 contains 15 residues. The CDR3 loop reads CASSSRQGKTGELFF. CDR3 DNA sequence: TGTGCCAGCAGCTCCAGACAGGGGAAAACCGGGGAGCTGTTTTTT.

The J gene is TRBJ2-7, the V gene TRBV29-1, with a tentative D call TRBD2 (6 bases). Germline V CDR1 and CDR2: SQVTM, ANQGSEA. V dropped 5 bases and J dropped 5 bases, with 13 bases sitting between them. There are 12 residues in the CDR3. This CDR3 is CSVRRGGDEQYF. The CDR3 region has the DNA TGCAGCGTTCGGCGGGGAGGCGACGAGCAGTACTTC.

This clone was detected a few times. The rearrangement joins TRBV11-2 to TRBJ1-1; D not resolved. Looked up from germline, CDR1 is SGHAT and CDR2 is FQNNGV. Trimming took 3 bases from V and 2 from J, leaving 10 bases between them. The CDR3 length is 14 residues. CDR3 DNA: TGTGCCAGCAGCTTTACGGGGTTTAACACTGAAGCTTTCTTT. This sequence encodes CASSFTGFNTEAFF. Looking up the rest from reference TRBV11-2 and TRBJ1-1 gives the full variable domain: EAGVAQSPRYKIIEKRQSVAFWCNPISGHATLYWYQQILGQGPKLLIQFQNNGVVDDSQLPKDRFSAERLKGVDSTLKIQPAKLEDSAVYLCASSFTGFNTEAFFGQGTRLTVV.

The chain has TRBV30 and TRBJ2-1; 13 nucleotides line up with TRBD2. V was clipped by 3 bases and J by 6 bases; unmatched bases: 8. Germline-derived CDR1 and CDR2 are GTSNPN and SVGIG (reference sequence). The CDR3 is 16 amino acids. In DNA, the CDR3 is TGTGCCTGGAGCCACCCGGGACTAGCGGGAATCAATGAGCAGTTCTTC. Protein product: CAWSHPGLAGINEQFF.

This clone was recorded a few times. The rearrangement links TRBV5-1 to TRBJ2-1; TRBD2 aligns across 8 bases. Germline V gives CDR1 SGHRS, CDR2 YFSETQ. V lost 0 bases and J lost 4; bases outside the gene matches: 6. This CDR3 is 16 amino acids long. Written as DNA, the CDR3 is TGCGCCAGCAGCTTGGCGGGAGGGAGAAATTACAATGAGCAGTTCTTC. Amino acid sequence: CASSLAGGRNYNEQFF.

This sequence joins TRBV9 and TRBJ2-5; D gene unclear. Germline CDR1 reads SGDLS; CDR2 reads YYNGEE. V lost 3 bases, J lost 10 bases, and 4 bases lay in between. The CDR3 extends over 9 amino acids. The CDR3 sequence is CASSDIQYF. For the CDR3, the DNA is TGTGCCAGCAGCGACATCCAGTACTTC.

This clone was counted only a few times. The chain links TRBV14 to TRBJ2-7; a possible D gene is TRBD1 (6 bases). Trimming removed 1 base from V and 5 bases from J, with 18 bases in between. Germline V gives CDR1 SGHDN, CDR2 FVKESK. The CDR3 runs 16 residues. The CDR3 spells CASSQVGAQYSHEQYF. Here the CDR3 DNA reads TGTGCCAGCAGCCAAGTGGGGGCACAGTATTCCCACGAGCAGTACTTC. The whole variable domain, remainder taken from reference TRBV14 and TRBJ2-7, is EAGVTQFPSHSVIEKGQTVTLRCDPISGHDNLYWYRRVMGKEIKFLLHFVKESKQDESGMPNNRFLAERTGGTYSTLKVQPAELEDSGVYFCASSQVGAQYSHEQYFGPGTRLTVT.